The 32 T cell receptor beta chains given below trace back to one sample, sequenced in a study of cytomegalovirus exposure and HLA in healthy donors. Primers included in the PCR were 60 Vbeta and 13 Jbeta primers. Libraries were prepared by immunoSEQ multiplex PCR; TCRdb keeps only in-frame clonotypes and omits some of them. The sample has roughly 250,000 clones; 80% to 90% are singletons. Sequencing was carried out using PBMCs. The receptors were gathered from a woman between 40 and 50 years old in good health and CMV-seropositive.

This clone was found a few times. V gene TRBV7-9 combines with J gene TRBJ2-7; a weak D match, TRBD1 (5 bases). This CDR3 has 14 residues. The V and J ends lost 5 bases and 6 bases respectively, with 17 bases between them. Germline lookup yields CDR1 SEHNR and CDR2 FQNEAQ (reference sequence). CDR3 in amino acids: CASSHTSAGFEQYF. The CDR3 nucleotides read TGTGCCAGCAGCCACACAAGCGCAGGGTTCGAGCAGTACTTC.

The CDR3 protein is CASSLVAGGGTGELFF. The CDR3 nucleotides are TGTGCCAGCTCCTTAGTGGCGGGGGGTGGCACCGGGGAGCTGTTTTTT. This chain links TRBV7-7 with TRBJ2-2; TRBD2 matches 8 bases. With 8 bases clipped from V and 4 bases from J, the junction kept 12 bases outside the gene matches. Germline CDR1 reads SSHAT; CDR2 reads FNYEAQ (reference sequence). The CDR3 sequence is 16 residues long.

V usage is TRBV29-1 and J usage is TRBJ1-1; 9 nucleotides line up with TRBD1. From germline, CDR1 is SQVTM and CDR2 ANQGSEA. The CDR3 spans 13 residues. V gave up 5 bases and J gave up 1 base; unmatched junction bases: 2. CDR3 region: CSVSTGGNTEAFF. CDR3 nucleotide sequence: TGCAGCGTTTCGACAGGGGGGAACACTGAAGCTTTCTTT.

The chain carries TRBV9 and TRBJ2-1; D gene uncertain. V was clipped by 0 bases and J by 8 bases, with 15 bases between them. CDR3 length: 15 residues. Germline lookup yields CDR1 SGDLS and CDR2 YYNGEE. CDR3 sequence (DNA): TGTGCCAGCAGCGTAGTCGGATTTAGCAGCGATGAGCAGTTCTTC. Protein: CASSVVGFSSDEQFF.

V usage is TRBV19 and J usage is TRBJ2-7; 7 positions match TRBD1. The CDR3 sequence is 14 residues long. Trimming took 5 bases from V and 2 from J; bases not matched to a gene: 6. Germline V gene sequence: CDR1 LNHDA, CDR2 SQIVND (reference sequence). The CDR3 protein is CASSSRQGTYEQYF. The DNA for the CDR3 is TGTGCCAGTAGTTCAAGACAGGGCACCTACGAGCAGTACTTC.

V usage is TRBV4-3 and J usage is TRBJ2-7, with 8 bases identical to TRBD2. This CDR3 contains 17 residues. Trimming cost V 1 base and J 2 bases; bases outside gene matches: 10. Germline CDR1 is LGHNA and CDR2 is YSLEER. CDR3 amino acids: CASSQVGGSGGPYEQYF. DNA for the CDR3: TGCGCCAGCAGCCAAGTTGGGGGGAGCGGGGGTCCCTACGAGCAGTACTTC.

The gene calls are TRBV10-3 and TRBJ1-1; no clear D. This CDR3 is 12 amino acids long. Deletions cut 2 bases from V and 10 bases from J, with 11 bases between. Per the germline V gene, CDR1 is ENHRY and CDR2 is SYGVKD. In nucleotides, the CDR3 is TGTGCCATCAGTGAGGGCGGGGTAGGAGCTTTCTTT. It encodes CAISEGGVGAFF.

V and J are TRBV28 and TRBJ1-1, with a possible D match to TRBD1 (6 bases). Germline CDR1 is MDHEN and CDR2 is SYDVKM. V dropped 2 bases and J dropped 7 bases, with 17 bases sitting between them. The CDR3 covers 15 residues. The CDR3: CASSLVRGPLSEAFF. The CDR3 region has the DNA TGTGCCAGCAGTTTAGTCAGGGGCCCCCTAAGTGAAGCTTTCTTT.

The gene calls are TRBV27 and TRBJ2-7; weak D call: TRBD1 (5 bases). CDR3 length equals 16 residues. Germline lookup yields CDR1 MNHEY and CDR2 SMNVEV (reference sequence). V was pared by 1 base and J by 4 bases, with 17 bases between. The CDR3 DNA reads as TGTGCCAGCAGTTTATTGCCAGGGTCCTCCATATACGAGCAGTACTTC. Protein: CASSLLPGSSIYEQYF.

The V gene is TRBV7-2, the J gene TRBJ2-1, with TRBD1 identical over 7 bases. V gave up 5 bases and J gave up 4 bases; unmatched junction bases: 5. This CDR3 has 14 residues. Germline loops: CDR1 SGHTA, CDR2 FQGNSA. CDR3 nucleotides: TGTGCCAGCAGCGACAGGGACCCATACAATGAGCAGTTCTTC. It encodes CASSDRDPYNEQFF.

The gene calls are TRBV5-8 and TRBJ2-7, with 7 bases fitting TRBD1. The germline gives CDR1 SGHTS, CDR2 YDEGEE. The CDR3 is 11 residues long. CDR3 protein: CASSLIGGPPV. The CDR3 DNA reads as TGTGCCAGCAGCTTGATAGGGGGCCCACCGGTC.

The V gene is TRBV11-2, the J gene TRBJ2-1; TRBD2 matches at 13 bases. The V gene's germline CDR1 is SGHAT and CDR2 FQNNGV. V was clipped by 5 bases and J by 7 bases; unmatched bases: 5. The CDR3 is made up of 15 amino acids. CDR3 region: CASSPGLAGVNEQFF. CDR3 coding DNA: TGTGCCAGCAGCCCCGGACTAGCGGGAGTTAATGAGCAGTTCTTC. Combining the CDR3 with reference TRBV11-2 and TRBJ2-1 gives the whole variable domain EAGVAQSPRYKIIEKRQSVAFWCNPISGHATLYWYQQILGQGPKLLIQFQNNGVVDDSQLPKDRFSAERLKGVDSTLKIQPAKLEDSAVYLCASSPGLAGVNEQFFGPGTRLTVL.

The chain employs TRBV30 and TRBJ2-7, with 9 nucleotides matching TRBD2. CDR3 length equals 15 residues. Per germline, CDR1 GTSNPN and CDR2 SVGIG (reference sequence). J lost 2 bases, V lost 0 bases, and 5 bases had no gene match. The chain's CDR3 is CAWSVASGAPYEQYF. The CDR3 DNA reads as TGTGCCTGGAGTGTTGCTAGCGGGGCTCCCTACGAGCAGTACTTC.

This chain joins TRBV28 and TRBJ1-1; the D gene is possibly TRBD1 (6 bases). Germline V CDR1 and CDR2: MDHEN, SYDVKM. This CDR3 contains 17 residues. Trimming removed 2 bases from V and 4 bases from J, with 20 bases in between. CDR3 sequence reads: CASSLGGAGGLSTEAFF. The CDR3, as DNA: TGTGCCAGCAGTTTAGGGGGGGCTGGGGGATTGAGCACTGAAGCTTTCTTT.

The chain carries TRBV11-2 and TRBJ2-1; D is unclear. CDR3 length: 11 residues. Germline CDR1 and CDR2: SGHAT and FQNNGV. V shed 6 bases and J shed 5 bases, with 5 bases lying between them. The chain's CDR3 is CASRSNNEQFF. The CDR3, as DNA: TGTGCCAGCAGGAGTAACAATGAGCAGTTCTTC.

The chain employs TRBV7-6 and TRBJ2-1; TRBD2 matches at 9 bases. This CDR3 is built from 16 residues. Germline V gives CDR1 SGHVS, CDR2 FNYEAQ. The junction had 9 bases not matched to a gene; V was cut back by 3 bases and J by 6 bases. The DNA of the CDR3 is TGTGCCAGCAGCTTGGCTAGCGGGACCACAATCAATGAGCAGTTCTTC. As protein: CASSLASGTTINEQFF.

The rearrangement joins TRBV28 to TRBJ1-1, with D perhaps matching TRBD1 (5 bases). The CDR3 runs 16 residues. The V gene lost 8 bases and the J gene lost 1 base, with 20 bases spanning the gap. The germline CDR1 and CDR2 sequences are MDHEN and SYDVKM. CDR3 residues: CASPPPGLGGNTEAFF. CDR3 bases: TGTGCCAGCCCCCCTCCTGGCCTCGGGGGGAACACTGAAGCTTTCTTT.

There are a few counts of this clone. J is TRBJ1-1 and V is TRBV19, with 7 bases that match TRBD1. There are 13 residues in the CDR3. J was trimmed by 1 base and V by 6 bases; bases with no gene match: 2. Germline CDR1 is LNHDA and CDR2 is SQIVND (reference sequence). The CDR3 DNA sequence: TGTGCCAGTAGGGCAGGGGGGAACACTGAAGCTTTCTTT. Protein: CASRAGGNTEAFF.

The chain couples TRBV9 to TRBJ2-1; 10 positions match TRBD2. The CDR3 spans 15 residues. Germline CDR1 and CDR2: SGDLS and YYNGEE. The V gene end was trimmed by 3 bases and the J gene end by 3 bases; junction bases not matched to a gene: 3. DNA for the CDR3: TGTGCCAGCAGCGGTGGACTAGCGGACTACAATGAGCAGTTCTTC. Amino acids: CASSGGLADYNEQFF.

The chain combines TRBV18 with TRBJ1-5; no reliable D call. The CDR3 loop spans 15 amino acids. Germline values: CDR1 KGHSH, CDR2 LQKENI. V shed 6 bases and J shed 2 bases, with 14 bases lying between them. CDR3 sequence (DNA): TGTGCCAGCTCTCCCGGCCCGGGAGGCAATCAGCCCCAGCATTTT. Protein product: CASSPGPGGNQPQHF. Full variable domain (remainder filled in from reference TRBV18 and TRBJ1-5): NAGVMQNPRHLVRRRGQEARLRCSPMKGHSHVYWYRQLPEEGLKFMVYLQKENIIDESGMPKERFSAEFPKEGPSILRIQQVVRGDSAAYFCASSPGPGGNQPQHFGDGTRLSIL.

The chain combines TRBV5-1 with TRBJ1-1; D is perhaps TRBD1 (5 bases). The CDR3 contains 15 residues. Per germline, CDR1 SGHRS and CDR2 YFSETQ. The V and J ends lost 0 bases and 1 base respectively, with 10 bases between them. The CDR3 sequence is CASSLDIGQNTEAFF. In DNA, the CDR3 is TGCGCCAGCAGCTTGGACATCGGACAGAACACTGAAGCTTTCTTT. Full variable domain (remainder filled in from reference TRBV5-1 and TRBJ1-1): KAGVTQTPRYLIKTRGQQVTLSCSPISGHRSVSWYQQTPGQGLQFLFEYFSETQRNKGNFPGRFSGRQFSNSRSEMNVSTLELGDSALYLCASSLDIGQNTEAFFGQGTRLTVV.

The rearrangement uses TRBV6-6 and TRBJ2-1; TRBD1 is a possible D gene (5 bases). The CDR3 is 11 amino acids. Germline CDR1 and CDR2: MNHNY and SVGAGI (reference sequence). V gave up 2 bases and J gave up 12 bases, with 8 bases separating them. The CDR3 sequence: CASSYQGAQFF. In DNA, the CDR3 is TGTGCCAGCAGTTACCAGGGTGCGCAGTTCTTC.

The rearrangement joins TRBV7-8 to TRBJ1-4, with no clear D. CDR1 is SGHVS and CDR2 is FQNEAQ in the germline V gene. This CDR3 comprises 14 residues. V gave up 8 bases and J gave up 0 bases, with 10 bases separating them. CDR3 region: CASAQRATNEKLFF. As DNA, the CDR3 is TGTGCCAGCGCTCAGCGGGCAACTAATGAAAAACTGTTTTTT.

As concerns this clone: Distinct nucleotide sequences in the sample also encode this CDR3. This chain joins TRBV6-5 and TRBJ1-2; D may be TRBD1 (5 bases). V lost 2 bases to trimming and J lost 4 bases, with 11 bases between them. The CDR3 has 14 amino acids. Germline values: CDR1 MNHEY, CDR2 SVGAGI. The CDR3 sequence is CASSYRQGGYGYTF. CDR3 bases: TGTGCCAGCAGTTACCGCCAGGGAGGCTATGGCTACACCTTC.

The V and J genes are TRBV11-1 and TRBJ2-2; weak D call: TRBD2 (7 bases). Trimming stripped 2 bases from V and 6 bases from J, with 13 bases between. The CDR3 runs 15 residues. Germline V gene data show CDR1 as SGHAT and CDR2 as FQDESV (reference sequence). The DNA for the CDR3 is TGTGCCAGCAGCTTACAACAGGGAGGGGCCGGGGAGCTGTTTTTT. Protein: CASSLQQGGAGELFF.

The V call is TRBV18, the J call TRBJ1-4; D call uncertain. Germline V gene data show CDR1 as KGHSH and CDR2 as LQKENI. Between the trimmed V and J ends, which lost 2 bases and 6 bases, there was a span of 13 bases. CDR3 size: 15 residues. CDR3 nucleotides: TGTGCCAGCTCACCAGGGCCAGGTTTTTATGAAAAACTGTTTTTT. It translates to CASSPGPGFYEKLFF.

V and J are TRBV18 and TRBJ2-3; TRBD2 matches at 7 bases. J gave up 2 bases and V 0 bases, and 5 bases lay outside the gene matches. The CDR3 loop spans 16 amino acids. Germline V lookup: CDR1 KGHSH, CDR2 LQKENI. The CDR3 DNA reads TGTGCCAGCTCACCACCGAAAGCGGGATCCACAGATACGCAGTATTTT. As protein: CASSPPKAGSTDTQYF.

The rearrangement joins TRBV29-1 to TRBJ1-2; TRBD1 agrees at 11 bases. The CDR3 contains 14 residues. CDR1 and CDR2 (germline): SQVTM, ANQGSEA. Trimming took 6 bases from V and 4 from J; bases not matched to a gene: 7. The CDR3 reads CSVHRGQGGYGYTF. Written as DNA, the CDR3 is TGCAGCGTCCATCGGGGACAGGGGGGCTATGGCTACACCTTC.

The V gene is TRBV21-1, the J gene TRBJ2-7; the DNA was not used to check the table's D call, TRBD2. TRBV21-1 is a listed pseudogene. The CDR3 runs to 16 residues. CDR3 sequence (DNA): TGTGCCAGCAGCCATAGCAGGGAGGGCCCTCCCTACGAGCAGTACTTC. Translated: CASSHSREGPPYEQYF.

Remarks on this clone: In the same sample, other DNA sequences code for this CDR3. The V gene is TRBV4-2, the J gene TRBJ1-1, with D perhaps TRBD1 (5 bases). The V and J ends lost 0 bases and 0 bases respectively, with 11 bases between them. Germline V CDR1 and CDR2: LGHNA, YNFKEQ. The length of the CDR3 is 16 residues. Written as DNA, the CDR3 is TGTGCCAGCAGCCAAGATGCAGACAGCATGAACACTGAAGCTTTCTTT. Amino acid sequence: CASSQDADSMNTEAFF.

The chain employs TRBV5-6 and TRBJ1-6, with 10 bases fitting TRBD1. This CDR3 is built from 15 residues. Germline loops: CDR1 SGHDT, CDR2 YYEEEE. V lost 1 base to trimming and J lost 10 bases; unmatched junction nucleotides: 5. The CDR3 DNA reads as TGTGCCAGCAGCTTGAGGACAGGGGGAAGCTCACCCCTCCACTTT. Encoded protein: CASSLRTGGSSPLHF.

The V and J genes are TRBV4-3 and TRBJ2-2, with a possible D match to TRBD2 (5 bases). CDR3 length: 17 amino acids. Germline-derived CDR1 and CDR2 are LGHNA and YSLEER. Trimming cost V 0 bases and J 3 bases, with 14 bases left between them. The CDR3 DNA reads TGCGCCAGCAGCCAAGAGACGGGGAGTATGTACACCGGGGAGCTGTTTTTT. Its translation is CASSQETGSMYTGELFF.